This passage covers 16 T cell receptor beta chains from one sample sequenced in a study of cytotoxic CD8 clonotypes in ibrutinib-treated CLL. Sequencing used immunoSEQ multiplex PCR; TCRdb keeps in-frame clones, though not all of them. The sample includes around 200,000 clones, roughly three quarters of them seen just once. The sequencing used PBMCs, collected after 12 months of ibrutinib treatment. These receptors were taken from a human donor with chronic lymphocytic leukemia.

DNA for the CDR3: TGCGCCAGCAGCTTGGATCCCATTGAAACCTACGAGCAGTACTTC. It translates to CASSLDPIETYEQYF. The chain carries TRBV5-1 and TRBJ2-7; D gene unclear. This CDR3 region has 15 residues. Germline V gene lookup returns CDR1 SGHRS and CDR2 YFSETQ. Between the trimmed V and J ends, which lost 0 bases and 2 bases, there was a span of 12 bases.

This chain uses TRBV19 with TRBJ1-1; TRBD1 might be the D (5 bases). Trimming stripped 4 bases from V and 4 bases from J, with 13 bases between. Germline assignment: CDR1 LNHDA and CDR2 SQIVND (reference sequence). There are 14 residues in the CDR3. The CDR3 sequence: CASSRAVQGTEAFF. The CDR3 DNA sequence: TGTGCCAGTAGTAGAGCGGTCCAGGGCACTGAAGCTTTCTTT.

DNA of the CDR3: TGCGCCAGCAGCCAAGATCCAGGTCGCCAGGACACTGAAGCTTTCTTT. Its translation is CASSQDPGRQDTEAFF. This chain links TRBV4-1 with TRBJ1-1, with D uncertain. V lost 0 bases and J 3 bases, leaving 14 bases between the germline ends. Germline V lookup: CDR1 MGHRA, CDR2 YSYEKL. The CDR3 length is 16 residues.

This clone came up a few times. J is TRBJ1-1 and V is TRBV28; 8 positions agree with TRBD1. CDR3 size: 14 residues. Germline trimming cut 5 bases from V and 3 bases from J; bases unmatched to any gene: 5. Germline-derived CDR1 and CDR2 are MDHEN and SYDVKM. The CDR3 DNA follows: TGTGCCAGCAGTATTGACAGGGGACACACTGAAGCTTTCTTT. Amino acid sequence: CASSIDRGHTEAFF.

This rearrangement joins TRBV5-1 to TRBJ2-1; D unclear. This CDR3 has 15 amino acids. V gave up 3 bases and J gave up 1 base, with 11 bases separating them. Germline values: CDR1 SGHRS, CDR2 YFSETQ. CDR3 nucleotides: TGCGCCAGCAGCTCAGGCGACCAGTCCTACAATGAGCAGTTCTTC. It specifies CASSSGDQSYNEQFF.

CDR3 amino acids: CASSLGPGELFF. The DNA for the CDR3 is TGTGCCAGCAGCTTGGGCCCCGGGGAGCTGTTTTTT. J is TRBJ2-2 and V is TRBV7-9, with D hard to call. Germline V gives CDR1 SEHNR, CDR2 FQNEAQ (reference sequence). CDR3 length: 12 amino acids. V shed 3 bases and J shed 6 bases, with 5 bases lying between them.

V usage is TRBV6-6 and J usage is TRBJ1-5; TRBD1 agrees at 10 bases. This CDR3 has 16 amino acids. Trimming cost V 6 bases and J 1 base; bases outside gene matches: 6. The germline CDR1 and CDR2 sequences are MNHNY and SVGAGI (reference sequence). CDR3 sequence: CASRDRGKKSNQPQHF. As DNA, the CDR3 is TGTGCCAGCAGGGACAGGGGGAAGAAAAGCAATCAGCCCCAGCATTTT.

This clone was seen only once. The chain employs TRBV29-1 and TRBJ2-7; a possible D gene is TRBD2 (6 bases). CDR1 and CDR2 (germline): SQVTM, ANQGSEA. The CDR3 is 13 residues long. The V end was cut by 4 bases, the J end by 3 bases, with 13 bases between. In DNA, the CDR3 is TGCAGCGTTGCAGCCGGGGGTGACTACGAGCAGTACTTC. Its translation: CSVAAGGDYEQYF.

This chain connects TRBV9 to TRBJ2-1; no reliable D call. Trimming cost V 2 bases and J 0 bases, with 6 bases left between them. The CDR3 consists of 14 residues. Germline loops: CDR1 SGDLS, CDR2 YYNGEE. The chain's CDR3 is CASSVHYSYNEQFF. CDR3 bases: TGTGCCAGCAGCGTGCATTACTCCTACAATGAGCAGTTCTTC.

The chain joins TRBV6-6 to TRBJ2-6; possibly TRBD2 for D (5 bases). Trimming cost V 5 bases and J 1 base, with 6 bases left between them. The CDR3 is 14 residues long. The germline gives CDR1 MNHNY, CDR2 SVGAGI (reference sequence). As DNA, the CDR3 is TGTGCCAGCAGTCGAGGGTCTGGGGCCAACGTCCTGACTTTC. Its translation: CASSRGSGANVLTF.

V usage is TRBV10-3 and J usage is TRBJ1-3, with TRBD1 identical over 11 bases. The V gene end was trimmed by 7 bases and the J gene end by 8 bases; junction bases not matched to a gene: 13. This CDR3 is built from 16 residues. Germline V CDR1 and CDR2: ENHRY, SYGVKD. The DNA for the CDR3 is TGTGCCATCAAGGGCCCCCCCGGGACAGGGGGAGACACCATATATTTT. Protein sequence: CAIKGPPGTGGDTIYF.

To note about this clone: Germline is not matched at one junction end, which may reflect a read error. The rearrangement links TRBV5-1 to TRBJ2-7; TRBD1 might be the D (5 bases). Germline CDR1 reads SGHRS; CDR2 reads YFSETQ. The CDR3 extends over 13 amino acids. DNA of the CDR3: TGCGCCAGCAGCCGAACGACAGATTCGGCCGTGAACTTC. It translates to CASSRTTDSAVNF. The entire variable domain, with the rest obtained from reference TRBV5-1 and TRBJ2-7, is as follows: KAGVTQTPRYLIKTRGQQVTLSCSPISGHRSVSWYQQTPGQGLQFLFEYFSETQRNKGNFPGRFSGRQFSNSRSEMNVSTLELGDSALYLCASSRTTDSAVNFGPGTRLTVT.

The V gene is TRBV21-1, the J gene TRBJ1-1. TRBV21-1 is a pseudogene segment. CDR3 size: 15 residues. CDR3 sequence: CASSKVFRMNTEAFF. For the CDR3, the DNA is TGTGCCAGCAGCAAAGTGTTTAGGATGAACACTGAAGCTTTCTTT.

The J gene is TRBJ2-5, the V gene TRBV5-1; no reliable D call. Trimming took 2 bases from V and 5 from J, leaving 10 bases between them. This CDR3 comprises 13 residues. Germline CDR1 reads SGHRS; CDR2 reads YFSETQ. CDR3 bases: TGCGCCAGCAGCTTAGGGTCCGACGAGACCCAGTACTTC. Translating it yields CASSLGSDETQYF.

The V gene is TRBV7-9, the J gene TRBJ1-4, with D hard to call. This CDR3 spans 16 amino acids. Germline CDR1 and CDR2: SEHNR and FQNEAQ (reference sequence). The V end was cut by 5 bases, the J end by 0 bases, with 13 bases between. The CDR3 region has the DNA TGTGCCAGCAGCGCCGAGGGATTTCCAACTAATGAAAAACTGTTTTTT. Encoded protein: CASSAEGFPTNEKLFF.

The chain employs TRBV7-3 and TRBJ2-3; 8 bases are shared with TRBD2. The CDR3 runs 15 residues. From germline, CDR1 is SGHTA and CDR2 FQGTGA. Trimming took 4 bases from V and 6 from J; bases not matched to a gene: 9. CDR3: CASSSAGGQIDTQYF. The CDR3 DNA sequence: TGTGCCAGCAGCTCGGCGGGGGGCCAAATCGATACGCAGTATTTT.